This TCR beta chain was profiled in a study of T cells in Graves' hyperthyroidism and ophthalmopathy. The study's findings and limits: The model identified upcoming ophthalmopathy a median 6.5 months ahead of onset.

The investigators amplified TCR beta CDR3 regions from RNA transcripts. In the first-round RT-PCR of the TCR CDR3, the HTBI primer set was used. TCRdb fed the multiplex PCR reads into MiXCR, producing one record per CDR3 protein. The sample shows approximately 700,000 distinct CDR3 sequences, less than 45% of them seen only once. A note on this clonotype: Antigen specificity is unknown.

Researchers barred patients who had uncontrolled infection, other autoimmune disease, pregnancy or lactation. Diagnoses used clinical symptoms, serum thyroxine and TRAb, thyroid ultrasound and orbital computed tomography. J gave up 4 bases and V 3 bases, and 2 bases lay outside the gene matches. Germline V gene data show CDR1 as KGHDR and CDR2 as SFDVKD. The CDR3 is 14 residues long. V gene TRBV24-1 combines with J gene TRBJ2-5, with 9 positions matching TRBD1. This TCR derives from an adult man with Graves' disease, either hyperthyroidism or ophthalmopathy (not recorded which). Sequencing was done on a sample of peripheral blood or thyroid tissue (not recorded which). Here the CDR3 reads CATSDMTGGETQYF. CDR3 DNA sequence: TGTGCCACCAGTGATATGACAGGGGGAGAGACCCAGTACTTC.